The T cell receptor (beta chain) described here comes from a study of lymphopenia after photon versus proton radiotherapy. Broader study findings: Photon-treated patients lost naive T cells and TCR diversity; proton-treated stayed stable. A bigger post-nadir fall in TCR diversity correlated inversely with survival time in deceased patients. Only patients who died were analyzed for survival; proton advantage is unproven.

Comment on this clone: Its antigen is still unknown.

The repertoire was sequenced with immunoSEQ multiplex PCR; TCRdb's copy has only in-frame clones and lacks some. The sample records around 27,000 clones, 90% being singletons. The specimen comprised peripheral blood, sampled from a patient treated with photon-based radiotherapy. This sequence was found in a woman between 50 and 59 years old with cholangiocarcinoma.

CDR3 amino acids: CASSPGRGSMNEQYF. The CDR3 DNA is TGCGCCAGCAGCCCCGGACGGGGCAGCATGAACGAGCAGTACTTC. V gene TRBV4-3 combines with J gene TRBJ2-7; D tentatively reads TRBD1 or TRBD2 (5 bases each). Deletions cut 4 bases from V and 5 bases from J, with 18 bases between. There are 15 residues in the CDR3. The V gene's germline CDR1 is LGHNA and CDR2 YSLEER.